The present entry profiles one T cell receptor (beta chain) with its context. This receptor's antigen is unknown. Base qualities are missing; no much larger clone stands one base away. TCRbeta CDR3 regions were amplified from genomic DNA by means of the immunoSEQ Assay, a bias-controlled multiplex PCR. Turning to the authors' computational methods: The number of nucleated cells in each sample was estimated from the amplification of reference gene primers within the assay. To quantify the absolute abundance of each unique TCRbeta CDR3 rearrangement, sequence reads were collapsed and filtered. Productive Simpson clonality was computed per sample as the square root of Simpson's diversity index over productive rearrangements. TCRdb's version of the immuneACCESS table is confined to in-frame rearrangements and falls short of the full clone set. An unresolved V gene accounts for under half of the shortfall where checked; the remainder is of unknown origin. The V and J calls and clone size were taken over from that table, and D and trimming were inferred from the DNA. In this sample the table shows 200,000 to 250,000 clones, around 80% of which occur a single time. Around 7.3% of the sample is held by the ten biggest clonotypes.

Each collaborating institution followed its own protocols to collect whole blood in K2EDTA tubes. For TCRbeta analysis, collaborators shipped samples as frozen whole blood, isolated PBMCs, or DNA extracted from either of those sample types. These data are taken from a study of blood T cell repertoires in COVID-19 (dated by TCRdb to about 2020). Notes on the research overall: The collaborator samples originated in the United States, Italy and Spain and spanned the acute and convalescent phases of COVID-19. The prospective study material was composed of cDNA or gDNA derived from T cells, B-cell-depleted T cells, or PBMCs. The dataset comprised deeply sampled blood TCRbeta repertoires from subjects exposed to, actively infected with, or recovered from COVID-19. A freely available public database, intended as a resource for researchers studying the immune response to SARS-CoV-2, is where the repertoires were released. The samples were drawn from two sources: the first 160 participants of the ongoing ImmuneRACE study, and over 950 subjects contributed by 6 global collaborators. Nearly every sample came with metadata listing a de-identified subject ID, COVID-19 status, age in years and sex. Where available, HLA class I and class II types were obtained from metadata supplied by the sample provider rather than from assay-based typing. Summary of the overall study and its limitations: How much clinical and demographic metadata was included differed by source and by participant, and the metadata was provided uncurated.

The germline V end is reduced by 1 base and the J end by 3 bases; junction bases left unmatched: 5. Spanning cysteine to phenylalanine, the CDR3 consists of 17 amino acids. Of the read, only the CDR3 DNA is kept; its 51 bases are in frame from base 1. As encoded in the germline V gene (reference sequence), CDR1 is LGHDT while CDR2 is YNNKEL. The chain employs TRBV3-1 (or the pseudogene TRBV3-2) and TRBJ2-2, and TRBD2 matches 10 of the central bases. This clonotype originated in an older woman with acute or convalescent COVID-19. The sample comprised peripheral blood. The DNA is as follows: TGTGCCAGCAGCCAAGGGGCTAGCGGGGGCCACACCGGGGAGCTGTTTTTT. Its product reads: CASSQGASGGHTGELFF.